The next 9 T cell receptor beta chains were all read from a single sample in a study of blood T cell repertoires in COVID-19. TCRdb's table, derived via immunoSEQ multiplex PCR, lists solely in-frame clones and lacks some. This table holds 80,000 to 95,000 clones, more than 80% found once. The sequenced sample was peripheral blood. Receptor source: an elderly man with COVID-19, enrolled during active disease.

The CDR3 DNA reads as TGTGCCAGCAGTGAACCGCAGGGGGCGCATCACAATTATGGCTACACCTTC. Translated: CASSEPQGAHHNYGYTF. This chain joins TRBV6-1 and TRBJ1-2, with 8 positions matching TRBD1. CDR1 and CDR2 (germline): MNHNS, SASEGT. The CDR3 runs to 17 residues. Unmatched junction bases numbered 13, after V lost 2 bases and J lost 5 bases.

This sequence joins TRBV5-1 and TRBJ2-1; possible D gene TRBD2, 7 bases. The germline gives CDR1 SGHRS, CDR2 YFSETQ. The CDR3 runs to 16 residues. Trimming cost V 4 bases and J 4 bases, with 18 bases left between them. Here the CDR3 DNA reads TGCGCCAGCAGCCCTGGTGTGGGGGGGCCTTACAATGAGCAGTTCTTC. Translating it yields CASSPGVGGPYNEQFF.

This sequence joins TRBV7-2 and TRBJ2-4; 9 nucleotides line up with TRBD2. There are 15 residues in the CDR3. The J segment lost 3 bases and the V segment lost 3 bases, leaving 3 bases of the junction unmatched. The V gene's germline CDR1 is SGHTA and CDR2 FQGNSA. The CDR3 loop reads CASSFAGGHKNIQYF. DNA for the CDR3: TGTGCCAGCAGCTTCGCGGGAGGGCACAAAAACATTCAGTACTTC.

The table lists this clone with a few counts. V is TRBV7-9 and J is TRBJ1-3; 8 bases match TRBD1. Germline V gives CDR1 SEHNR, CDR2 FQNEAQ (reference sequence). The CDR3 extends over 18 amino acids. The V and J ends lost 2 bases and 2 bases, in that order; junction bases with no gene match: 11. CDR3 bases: TGTGCCAGCAGCTTAATTCGAGGACAGGGATCAGCTGGAAACACCATATATTTT. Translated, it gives CASSLIRGQGSAGNTIYF.

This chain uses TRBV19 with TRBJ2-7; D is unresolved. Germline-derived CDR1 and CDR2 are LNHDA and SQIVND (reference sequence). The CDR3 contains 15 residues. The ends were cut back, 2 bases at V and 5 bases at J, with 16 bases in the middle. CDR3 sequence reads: CASSIIAEEFHEQYF. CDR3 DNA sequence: TGTGCCAGTAGTATAATAGCAGAGGAGTTCCACGAGCAGTACTTC. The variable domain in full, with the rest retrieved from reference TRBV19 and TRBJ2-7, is DGGITQSPKYLFRKEGQNVTLSCEQNLNHDAMYWYRQDPGQGLRLIYYSQIVNDFQKGDIAEGYSVSREKKESFPLTVTSAQKNPTAFYLCASSIIAEEFHEQYFGPGTRLTVT.

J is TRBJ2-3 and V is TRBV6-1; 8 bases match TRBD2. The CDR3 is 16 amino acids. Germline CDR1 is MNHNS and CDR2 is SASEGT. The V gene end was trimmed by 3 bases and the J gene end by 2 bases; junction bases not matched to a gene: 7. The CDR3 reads CASSDSLAGYTDTQYF. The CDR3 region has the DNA TGTGCCAGCAGTGATAGTTTAGCGGGATACACAGATACGCAGTATTTT.

CDR3 amino acids: CASSQDRAINSPLHF. Written as DNA, the CDR3 is TGTGCCAGCAGCCAAGACAGGGCCATTAATTCACCCCTCCACTTT. The chain joins TRBV4-2 to TRBJ1-6, with D possibly TRBD1 on 5 matching bases. This CDR3 has 15 amino acids. V lost 0 bases to trimming and J lost 6 bases, with 9 bases between them. Germline CDR1 is LGHNA and CDR2 is YNFKEQ.

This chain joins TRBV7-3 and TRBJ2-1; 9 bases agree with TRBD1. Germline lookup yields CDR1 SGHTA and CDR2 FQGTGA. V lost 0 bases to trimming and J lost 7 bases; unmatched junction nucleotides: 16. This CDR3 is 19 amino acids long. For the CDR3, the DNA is TGTGCCAGCAGCTTAACCCGATCCTTACAGGGGGCGCTGGGAAATGAGCAGTTCTTC. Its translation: CASSLTRSLQGALGNEQFF.

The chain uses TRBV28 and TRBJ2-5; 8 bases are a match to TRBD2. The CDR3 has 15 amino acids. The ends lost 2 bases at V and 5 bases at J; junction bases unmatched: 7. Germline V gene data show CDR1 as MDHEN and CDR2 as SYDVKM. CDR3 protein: CASSLAGLGEETQYF. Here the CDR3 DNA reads TGTGCCAGCAGTTTAGCGGGACTAGGGGAGGAGACCCAGTACTTC.